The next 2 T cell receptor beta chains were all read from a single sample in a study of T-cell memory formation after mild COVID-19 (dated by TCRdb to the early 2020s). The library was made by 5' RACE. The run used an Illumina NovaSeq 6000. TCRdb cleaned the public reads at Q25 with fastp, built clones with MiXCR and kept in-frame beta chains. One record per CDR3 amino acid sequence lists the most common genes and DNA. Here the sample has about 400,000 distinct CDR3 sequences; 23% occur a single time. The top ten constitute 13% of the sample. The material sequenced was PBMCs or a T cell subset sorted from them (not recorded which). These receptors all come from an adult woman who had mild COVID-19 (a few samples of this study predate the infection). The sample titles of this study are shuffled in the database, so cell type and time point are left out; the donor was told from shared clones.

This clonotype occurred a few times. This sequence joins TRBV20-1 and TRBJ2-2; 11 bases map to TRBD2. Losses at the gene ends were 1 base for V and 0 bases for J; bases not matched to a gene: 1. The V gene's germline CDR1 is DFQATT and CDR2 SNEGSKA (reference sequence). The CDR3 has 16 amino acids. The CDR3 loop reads CSARASGGPNTGELFF. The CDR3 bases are TGCAGTGCTAGAGCTAGCGGGGGGCCGAACACCGGGGAGCTGTTTTTT.

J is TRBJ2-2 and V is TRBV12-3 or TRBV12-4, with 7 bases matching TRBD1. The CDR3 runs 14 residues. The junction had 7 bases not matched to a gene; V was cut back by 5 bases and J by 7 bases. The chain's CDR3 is CASSPTGVGGELFF. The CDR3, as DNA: TGTGCCAGCAGTCCTACAGGGGTAGGCGGGGAGCTGTTTTTT.